This T cell receptor beta chain was profiled in a study of cytomegalovirus exposure and HLA in healthy donors. Study conclusions and caveats: According to the study, around 160 TCR beta chains were cytomegalovirus-associated.

It was with 60 Vbeta and 13 Jbeta primers that the PCR ran. Here immunoSEQ multiplex PCR was the method, and the copy in TCRdb shows in-frame clones only, minus some. The table shows 65,000 to 85,000 clones, with roughly 70% occurring only once. Comment on this clone: Antigen: not known.

CDR1 is MNHEY and CDR2 is SMNVEV in the germline V gene (reference sequence). The CDR3 is 15 amino acids. The trim removed 6 bases at V and 5 bases at J, leaving 9 bases unmatched. This clonotype originated in a man between 60 and 75 years old in good health and CMV-seropositive. This chain uses TRBV27 with TRBJ2-3, with 9 bases matching TRBD1. Specimen: PBMCs. The chain's CDR3 is CASRDRDRVIDTQYF. The CDR3 DNA is TGTGCCAGCAGAGACCGGGACAGGGTGATAGATACGCAGTATTTT.